Shown below are 24 T cell receptor beta chains from a single sample sequenced in a study of blood T cell repertoires in COVID-19 (dated by TCRdb to about 2020). Libraries were built with the immunoSEQ multiplex PCR assay. Here the immuneACCESS table is served through TCRdb, limited to in-frame sequences with V and J called. Missing clones are a known gap in these copies; in checked studies unresolved V genes cover under half, and the rest lacks a known reason. The table for this sample lists about 480,000 clones; 80% to 90% of them were counted only once. The ten largest clones take up 4.3% of the sample. Sequences were obtained from peripheral blood. Receptor source: a woman younger than 45 with acute or convalescent COVID-19.

V usage is TRBV2 and J usage is TRBJ2-3; D is ambiguous. This CDR3 is 16 amino acids long. Germline V gene sequence: CDR1 SNHLY, CDR2 FYNNEI. V was pared by 7 bases and J by 1 base, with 18 bases between. The CDR3 nucleotides are TGTGCCAGCATTCCTGGGCTTTTTGTAGGCACAGATACGCAGTATTTT. As protein: CASIPGLFVGTDTQYF.

The chain uses TRBV29-1 and TRBJ1-3, with D unresolved. From germline, CDR1 is SQVTM and CDR2 ANQGSEA. The ends were cut back, 7 bases at V and 4 bases at J, with 14 bases in the middle. The CDR3 extends over 13 amino acids. The CDR3 reads CSALRGPGNTIYF. CDR3 DNA sequence: TGCAGCGCCTTACGAGGGCCAGGAAACACCATATATTTT.

The chain combines TRBV2 with TRBJ1-3; D uncertain. Between the trimmed V and J ends, which lost 8 bases and 0 bases, there was a span of 8 bases. Germline values: CDR1 SNHLY, CDR2 FYNNEI. The CDR3 loop spans 13 amino acids. CDR3 DNA: TGTGCCAGCTGGGAGGACTCTGGAAACACCATATATTTT. As protein: CASWEDSGNTIYF. The full variable domain, completed using reference TRBV2 and TRBJ1-3, is EPEVTQTPSHQVTQMGQEVILRCVPISNHLYFYWYRQILGQKVEFLVSFYNNEISEKSEIFDDQFSVERPDGSNFTLKIRSTKLEDSAMYFCASWEDSGNTIYFGEGSWLTVV.

This clone was seen once. The chain couples TRBV5-1 to TRBJ2-2; weak D call: TRBD1 (6 bases). V was pared by 3 bases and J by 3 bases, with 12 bases between. The CDR3 sequence is 15 residues long. Germline CDR1 SGHRS, CDR2 YFSETQ. The CDR3 DNA follows: TGCGCCAGCAGCTCGGTACAGGGATACACCGGGGAGCTGTTTTTT. Residues: CASSSVQGYTGELFF.

This chain uses TRBV5-1 with TRBJ2-3; 7 positions agree with TRBD1. The CDR3 spans 17 residues. Germline V gene data show CDR1 as SGHRS and CDR2 as YFSETQ. Unmatched junction bases numbered 17, after V lost 2 bases and J lost 8 bases. The CDR3 spells CASSLYTGTVGSGTQYF. The DNA for the CDR3 is TGCGCCAGCAGCTTATACACCGGGACAGTGGGATCAGGTACGCAGTATTTT.

V and J are TRBV6-5 and TRBJ2-3; D might be TRBD2 (6 bases). The V gene's germline CDR1 is MNHEY and CDR2 SVGAGI. Between the trimmed V and J ends, which lost 6 bases and 5 bases, there was a span of 15 bases. The CDR3 extends over 14 amino acids. The CDR3 loop reads CASRPGGAGDTQYF. In DNA form, the CDR3 reads TGTGCCAGCAGGCCCGGCGGGGCGGGAGATACGCAGTATTTT.

In this sample, this clone turned up once. The rearrangement joins TRBV11-1 to TRBJ1-1; D might be TRBD1 (5 bases). Germline V lookup: CDR1 SGHAT, CDR2 FQDESV (reference sequence). There are 13 residues in the CDR3. V lost 4 bases and J lost 3, with 9 bases in between. The CDR3 loop is CASSSEGYTEAFF. CDR3 bases: TGTGCCAGCAGCTCGGAGGGGTACACTGAAGCTTTCTTT.

The chain couples TRBV5-5 to TRBJ1-2, with D uncertain. The V and J ends lost 4 bases and 0 bases respectively, with 13 bases between them. CDR1 is SGHKS, CDR2 YYEKEE, per germline (reference sequence). The CDR3 contains 15 residues. The CDR3 coding sequence is TGTGCCAGCAGCGCGGAAGCTGCTTCTAACTATGGCTACACCTTC. Translation: CASSAEAASNYGYTF.

The genes are TRBV3-1 (or the pseudogene TRBV3-2) and TRBJ2-2, with D tentatively TRBD2 (5 bases). Germline CDR1 LGHDT, CDR2 YNNKEL (reference sequence). The V end was cut by 2 bases, the J end by 0 bases, with 10 bases between. The CDR3 loop spans 16 amino acids. CDR3 coding DNA: TGTGCCAGCAGCCAAATTCGGACTTCGAACACCGGGGAGCTGTTTTTT. Its protein is CASSQIRTSNTGELFF.

The count of this clone is one. The chain has TRBV7-2 and TRBJ1-1, with D unclear. The CDR3 consists of 13 residues. Germline CDR1 reads SGHTA; CDR2 reads FQGNSA. V was shortened by 5 bases and J by 1 base, with 8 bases between the two germline ends. The CDR3 DNA is TGTGCCAGCAGCCCTGGCCGGAACACTGAAGCTTTCTTT. Translating it yields CASSPGRNTEAFF.

Only one count was recorded for this clone. In the same sample, other DNA sequences code for this CDR3. The chain's CDR3 is CAWSARGSGNTIYF. In DNA form, the CDR3 reads TGTGCCTGGAGCGCCCGGGGTTCTGGAAACACCATATATTTT. V usage is TRBV30 and J usage is TRBJ1-3; no clear D gene. This CDR3 contains 14 residues. V was clipped by 3 bases and J by 1 base, with 10 bases between them. Germline V gives CDR1 GTSNPN, CDR2 SVGIG (reference sequence).

This chain connects TRBV15 to TRBJ1-1; 7 nucleotides agree with TRBD1. This CDR3 contains 13 residues. Germline assignment: CDR1 LNHNV and CDR2 YYDKDF (reference sequence). V shed 3 bases, J shed 4 bases, and the junction held 2 bases outside the gene matches. The DNA for the CDR3 is TGTGCCACCAGCAGGACAGGGTTCACTGAAGCTTTCTTT. This translates into CATSRTGFTEAFF.

The V gene is TRBV4-1, the J gene TRBJ2-3; D unresolved. In germline, CDR1 is MGHRA, CDR2 YSYEKL. Deletions cut 5 bases from V and 4 bases from J, with 16 bases between. The CDR3 has 15 residues. The CDR3 DNA is TGCGCCAGCAGCGATCGGTCGGTAGCACCAGATACGCAGTATTTT. It encodes CASSDRSVAPDTQYF.

In this sample, this clone turned up a few times. The chain uses TRBV11-2 and TRBJ2-7, with 9 bases fitting TRBD1. Trimming removed 5 bases from V and 3 bases from J; junction bases left unmatched: 8. CDR3 length: 15 amino acids. CDR1 is SGHAT, CDR2 FQNNGV, per germline. As DNA, the CDR3 is TGTGCCAGCAGCAGCTACAGGGGGCTTCTCTACGAGCAGTACTTC. This encodes CASSSYRGLLYEQYF.

The V call is TRBV28, the J call TRBJ1-1; a weak D match, TRBD1 (5 bases). Germline V gene data show CDR1 as MDHEN and CDR2 as SYDVKM. The V gene lost 4 bases and the J gene lost 12 bases, with 12 bases spanning the gap. The CDR3 contains 11 residues. CDR3 nucleotides: TGTGCCAGCAGTTCCCCGGACAAACCTTTCTTT. Translated: CASSSPDKPFF.

The V and J genes are TRBV5-1 and TRBJ2-1; D gene ambiguous. Trimming cost V 2 bases and J 2 bases, with 11 bases left between them. This CDR3 has 15 residues. Germline CDR1 is SGHRS and CDR2 is YFSETQ. CDR3 protein: CASSLALGAYNEQFF. CDR3 in DNA: TGCGCCAGCAGCTTAGCTCTGGGCGCCTACAATGAGCAGTTCTTC.

The rearrangement uses TRBV6-5 and TRBJ1-5, with TRBD1 as a possible D gene (6 bases). This CDR3 region has 15 residues. Germline loops: CDR1 MNHEY, CDR2 SVGAGI. Trimming removed 5 bases from V and 0 bases from J, with 11 bases in between. CDR3 in DNA: TGTGCCAGCAGTCCGGACAGCTATAGCAATCAGCCCCAGCATTTT. Its translation: CASSPDSYSNQPQHF.

The chain joins TRBV11-2 to TRBJ2-7; a possible D gene is TRBD1 (6 bases). V was pared by 2 bases and J by 3 bases, with 20 bases between. Germline V CDR1 and CDR2: SGHAT, FQNNGV. The CDR3 has 17 residues. CDR3 coding DNA: TGTGCCAGCAGCTTAACGGGTGGGGGCGCCCGGAGCTACGAGCAGTACTTC. Its protein product is CASSLTGGGARSYEQYF.

DNA for the CDR3: TGTGCCAGCAGCCCGGACAGGGACGTCGGGGAGCTGTTTTTT. It yields the protein CASSPDRDVGELFF. V and J are TRBV2 and TRBJ2-2; TRBD1 agrees at 8 bases. Per the germline V gene, CDR1 is SNHLY and CDR2 is FYNNEI. The J segment lost 7 bases and the V segment lost 6 bases, leaving 7 bases of the junction unmatched. This CDR3 has 14 amino acids.

The rearrangement joins TRBV29-1 to TRBJ2-7, with D perhaps matching TRBD2 (5 bases). This CDR3 contains 12 residues. Germline CDR1 SQVTM, CDR2 ANQGSEA. Between the trimmed V and J ends, which lost 4 bases and 5 bases, there was a span of 12 bases. CDR3: CSVVSGVHEQYF. CDR3 DNA: TGCAGCGTTGTGTCCGGGGTCCACGAGCAGTACTTC.

The chain carries TRBV2 and TRBJ2-7; TRBD2 matches 12 bases. CDR3 size: 16 residues. Germline lookup yields CDR1 SNHLY and CDR2 FYNNEI. J lost 1 base, V lost 1 base, and 2 bases had no gene match. This CDR3 reads CASSEGLAGVSYEQYF. CDR3 coding DNA: TGTGCCAGCAGTGAAGGACTAGCGGGGGTTTCCTACGAGCAGTACTTC.

The chain combines TRBV5-1 with TRBJ2-3, with 8 nucleotides matching TRBD1. The V and J ends lost 4 bases and 6 bases, in that order; junction bases with no gene match: 10. This CDR3 spans 15 amino acids. Germline V gene sequence: CDR1 SGHRS, CDR2 YFSETQ. CDR3 DNA: TGCGCCAGCAGCCCCGCACAGGGGGGCATCGATACGCAGTATTTT. The encoded protein is CASSPAQGGIDTQYF.

The J gene is TRBJ1-1, the V gene TRBV27; 9 positions agree with TRBD1. This CDR3 comprises 14 residues. V lost 6 bases to trimming and J lost 4 bases; unmatched junction nucleotides: 6. From germline, CDR1 is MNHEY and CDR2 SMNVEV (reference sequence). This CDR3 reads CASSSVDRGTEAFF. The CDR3 bases are TGTGCCAGCAGCTCCGTGGACAGGGGCACTGAAGCTTTCTTT.

The chain couples TRBV21-1 to TRBJ1-2. TRBV21-1 is annotated as a pseudogene. The CDR3 is made up of 15 amino acids. The CDR3 DNA reads TGTGCCAGCAGCTTCCGACTCCCAGTTGGTAATGGCTACACCTTC. Its protein is CASSFRLPVGNGYTF.